The clone carrying this TCR beta chain was counted between two and nine times. Its antigen is unidentified. These data originate in a study of T-cell memory formation after mild COVID-19. V was pared by 5 bases and J by 8 bases, with 8 bases of the junction left unmatched. The CDR3 extends over 15 amino acids. The V gene's germline CDR1 is SGHTA and CDR2 FQGNSA. The study, taken as a whole, reports: In pre-infection memory, a portion of responding clones appeared, which suggested that cross-reactive memory joined. Researchers report contracting CD4+ clones mostly in CM and EM, with CD8+ clones in EMRA.

MiXCR was run by TCRdb on the 5' RACE reads, yielding one entry per CDR3 protein. The table lists about 200,000 distinct CDR3 sequences, 16% of them singletons. Sample: PBMCs or a T cell subset sorted from them (not recorded which). The chain joins TRBV7-2 to TRBJ2-1; 11 nucleotides match TRBD2. The source is an adult woman who had mild COVID-19 (a few samples of this study predate the infection). Cell type and time point are not known. This CDR3 reads CASSPTSGSLYEQFF. The CDR3 nucleotides read TGTGCCAGCAGCCCCACTAGCGGGAGTCTCTATGAGCAGTTCTTC. The variable domain in full, with the rest retrieved from reference TRBV7-2 and TRBJ2-1, is GAGVSQSPSNKVTEKGKDVELRCDPISGHTALYWYRQSLGQGLEFLIYFQGNSAPDKSGLPSDRFSAERTGGSVSTLTIQRTQQEDSAVYLCASSPTSGSLYEQFFGPGTRLTVL.